This entry concerns a single TCR beta chain. What it recognizes is unknown. These data belong to a study of T cell responses to AZD1222 COVID-19 vaccine. Points from the study as a whole: Clonal diversity was possibly underestimated, and the donors were mostly white British, with more females. The study identified only a handful of AZD1222 recipients as seropositive at baseline. Recipients of two AZD1222 doses showed rising Spike-specific TCR breadth and depth.

The table came from immunoSEQ multiplex PCR; TCRdb's copy has only in-frame clones and leaves some out. The table has 130,000 to 150,000 clones, around 88% seen once. Germline loops: CDR1 GTSNPN, CDR2 SVGIG (reference sequence). V shed 2 bases and J 7 bases; nucleotides not matched to a gene: 10. CDR3 length: 14 amino acids. Sequences were derived from peripheral blood, sampled on day 0 of MenACWY control vaccination. This sequence originates from an adult in good health. The chain carries TRBV30 and TRBJ1-2; TRBD1 agrees at 7 bases. The CDR3 DNA is TGTGCCTGGAGTCTACAGGGGTCAGCTGGTGGCTACACCTTC. Translating gives CAWSLQGSAGGYTF.